This T cell receptor beta chain is from a study of control samples from healthy donors and cancer patients. The repertoire was sequenced with immunoSEQ multiplex PCR; TCRdb's copy has only in-frame clones and lacks some. Among 150,000 or so clones listed, 93% were seen once. The CDR3 length is 16 residues. Trimming removed 3 bases from V and 2 bases from J, with 12 bases in between. The germline CDR1 and CDR2 sequences are SGDLS and YYNGEE. This TCR came from a man aged 18 to 29 in good health. The material sequenced was blood. The V gene is TRBV9, the J gene TRBJ2-6; no definite D call. The CDR3 DNA follows: TGTGCCAGCAGCGCAACCGACAACCCTGGGGCCAACGTCCTGACTTTC. Encoded protein: CASSATDNPGANVLTF. The full variable domain, completed using reference TRBV9 and TRBJ2-6, is DSGVTQTPKHLITATGQRVTLRCSPRSGDLSVYWYQQSLDQGLQFLIQYYNGEERAKGNILERFSAQQFPDLHSELNLSSLELGDSALYFCASSATDNPGANVLTFGAGSRLTVL.